This T cell receptor beta chain derives from a study of beta chain features in type 1 diabetes. Study observations and caveats: At VDJ recombination sites, type 1 diabetes patients had fewer insertions and more deleted nucleotides. Among patients with Type 1 diabetes, TCRB CDR3s were moderately but significantly shorter in every one of the four CD4+ subsets. Whatever favoring of shorter templates PCR might show would apply equally to patients and controls. Sequencing of cDNA might inflate the share of cells that strongly express TCR.

Concerning this clone itself: Its antigen remains unidentified.

Sequencing targeted expressed TCRB transcripts, as all isolated RNA had been reverse transcribed. Naive, central memory and regulatory T cell samples yielded roughly 3.6 million reads on average. Profiled with immunoSEQ multiplex PCR; TCRdb holds only in-frame clones, not every one. The sample lists about 160,000 clones; just over 8% were seen once. The clonotype comes from a woman between 18 and 29 years old with type 1 diabetes. The sequenced sample consisted of central memory CD4+ T cells from blood.

In DNA, the CDR3 is TGTGCCAGCAGTGAGTCCGAAGGCGGGAGGAGCGAGCAGTACTTC. It codes for CASSESEGGRSEQYF. The chain links TRBV25-1 to TRBJ2-7; 8 bases are shared with TRBD2. CDR1 and CDR2 from the germline V gene are MGHDK and SYGVNS. This CDR3 spans 15 amino acids. V gave up 3 bases and J gave up 6 bases; unmatched junction bases: 10.